This T cell receptor (beta chain) was sequenced in a study of T cell repertoires in aging, cancer and after chemotherapy. On the study more broadly: Over several months to years, re-sampled healthy donor repertoires clearly shared clones. General study findings and limits: In cancer patients, declining TCR diversity with age involved lost richness and lost evenness.

The template was genomic DNA from peripheral blood, not RNA. Rearranged V-D-J TRB sequences were amplified with a mixed TRB-A/B primer pool. TCRdb re-analysed the multiplex PCR reads in MiXCR, keeping a single row per CDR3 protein. The sample yields 4,000 or so distinct CDR3 sequences, around 25% seen once. This clonotype qualifies as medium-sized. What it binds is unknown. The CDR3 sequence is 11 residues long. Germline assignment: CDR1 SQVTM and CDR2 ANQGSEA. The J segment lost 6 bases and the V segment lost 6 bases, leaving 4 bases of the junction unmatched. The TCR comes from a human donor in good health. The donor label of this sample is uncertain. The sample taken for sequencing was blood. V gene TRBV29-1 combines with J gene TRBJ2-7, with 8 bases aligning to TRBD1. CDR3 DNA: TGCAGCGTCAGACAGGGGTCCGAGCAGTACTTC. Translated, it gives CSVRQGSEQYF.